These 20 T cell receptor beta chains were sequenced from one sample in a study of CD8 T cells in Susac syndrome. When the RNA was reverse transcribed, random hexamers were used with an input of roughly 0.45 to 1 ug. TCRdb reprocessed the immunoSEQ multiplex PCR reads with MiXCR, giving one entry per CDR3 protein. The sample has more than 95,000 distinct CDR3 sequences; approximately 95% are singletons. The source material was CD8+ T cells from PBMCs. Receptors originate from a human donor with multiple sclerosis.

A word on this clonotype: This may arise from a read error, as a much more abundant clone is one base away. V and J are TRBV24-1 and TRBJ1-1; the D is unclear. Trimming took 6 bases from V and 1 from J, leaving 5 bases between them. Germline CDR1 reads KGHDR; CDR2 reads SFDVKD. The CDR3 loop spans 12 amino acids. CDR3 residues: CATSLGNTEAFF. The DNA for the CDR3 is TGTGCCACCAGTTTGGGGAACACTGAAGCTTTCTTT.

The chain recombines TRBV19 with TRBJ1-1; no definite D call. V was trimmed by 2 bases and J by 0 bases, leaving 7 bases between them. CDR1 is LNHDA, CDR2 SQIVND, per germline (reference sequence). This CDR3 spans 14 amino acids. CDR3 region: CASSILTMNTEAFF. CDR3 DNA sequence: TGTGCCAGTAGTATACTTACGATGAACACTGAAGCTTTCTTT.

The chain joins TRBV6-4 to TRBJ1-2, with unresolved D. CDR3 length equals 12 residues. CDR1 is MRHNA and CDR2 is SNTAGT in the germline V gene. Between the trimmed V and J ends, which lost 8 bases and 5 bases, there was a span of 12 bases. The CDR3: CASPGRVYGYTF. The CDR3 DNA sequence: TGTGCCAGCCCTGGTCGTGTGTATGGCTACACCTTC.

This clonotype was seen once. The chain uses TRBV15 and TRBJ1-1; 8 nucleotides align to TRBD1. Per the germline V gene, CDR1 is LNHNV and CDR2 is YYDKDF (reference sequence). The CDR3 sequence is 15 residues long. Trimming at V came to 2 bases and at J to 1 base, leaving 3 bases not matched to a gene. The CDR3 nucleotides are TGTGCCACCAGCAGACCTACAGGGGGGAACACTGAAGCTTTCTTT. The encoded protein is CATSRPTGGNTEAFF.

The J gene is TRBJ1-1, the V gene TRBV6-5, with TRBD1 matching 7 bases. Germline V lookup: CDR1 MNHEY, CDR2 SVGAGI. J gave up 7 bases and V 5 bases, and 10 bases lay outside the gene matches. This CDR3 spans 14 amino acids. In DNA, the CDR3 is TGTGCCAGCAGTCCCCATGGGGGGACAGTTGAAGCTTTCTTT. Its translation: CASSPHGGTVEAFF.

The V call is TRBV9, the J call TRBJ2-1, with 8 bases fitting TRBD2. This CDR3 is 17 amino acids long. The J segment lost 0 bases and the V segment lost 0 bases, leaving 5 bases of the junction unmatched. The V gene's germline CDR1 is SGDLS and CDR2 YYNGEE. CDR3 amino acids: CASSVDGRGASYNEQFF. In DNA form, the CDR3 reads TGTGCCAGCAGCGTAGATGGGCGGGGGGCCTCCTACAATGAGCAGTTCTTC.

The chain joins TRBV10-3 to TRBJ2-1, with D possibly called TRBD1 or TRBD2 (7 bases each). The germline V gene encodes CDR1 ENHRY and CDR2 SYGVKD. The CDR3 loop spans 15 amino acids. Trimming took 7 bases from V and 5 from J, leaving 18 bases between them. CDR3 region: CAITQGGTRHNEQFF. In DNA form, the CDR3 reads TGTGCCATCACCCAGGGGGGGACACGGCACAATGAGCAGTTCTTC.

The chain is built from TRBV11-2 and TRBJ2-4, with D uncertain. The CDR3 sequence is 13 residues long. V shed 1 base and J shed 3 bases, with 4 bases lying between them. CDR1 and CDR2 from the germline V gene are SGHAT and FQNNGV. The CDR3 loop reads CASSLGGKNIQYF. In DNA form, the CDR3 reads TGTGCCAGCAGCTTAGGTGGCAAAAACATTCAGTACTTC.

This sequence joins TRBV30 and TRBJ1-5; D might be TRBD1 (5 bases). Germline V CDR1 and CDR2: GTSNPN, SVGIG (reference sequence). With 3 bases removed from V and 7 bases from J, the gap between germline ends came to 16 bases. The CDR3 is 14 residues long. For the CDR3, the DNA is TGTGCCTGGAGCAGTAGGGAGGGGCGGCAGCCCCAGCATTTT. This codes for CAWSSREGRQPQHF.

The rearrangement links TRBV15 to TRBJ2-2; D is tentatively TRBD1 or TRBD2 (5 bases each). With 4 bases removed from V and 7 bases from J, the gap between germline ends came to 25 bases. The CDR3 totals 18 residues. Germline CDR1 reads LNHNV; CDR2 reads YYDKDF (reference sequence). The CDR3 nucleotides are TGTGCCACCAGCAAGCCAACCGGGACCCTTTCATTTGGCGGGGAGCTGTTTTTT. Its protein product is CATSKPTGTLSFGGELFF.

The rearrangement links TRBV9 to TRBJ2-1, with TRBD1 matching over 8 bases. The CDR3 contains 16 residues. Germline trimming cut 3 bases from V and 10 bases from J; bases unmatched to any gene: 15. Germline V lookup: CDR1 SGDLS, CDR2 YYNGEE. In DNA, the CDR3 is TGTGCCAGCAGCGCAGGGGGCAGGGGACTCGAGAGAGAGCAGTTCTTC. Amino acids: CASSAGGRGLEREQFF.

The rearrangement uses TRBV15 and TRBJ1-1; TRBD1 is a possible D gene (5 bases). The CDR3 spans 16 residues. Trimming pared 3 bases from V and 4 bases from J, leaving 18 bases between. Germline V gives CDR1 LNHNV, CDR2 YYDKDF (reference sequence). CDR3 bases: TGTGCCACCAGCAGTGGTTCAGGGTTAAGAGGCACTGAAGCTTTCTTT. Its translation: CATSSGSGLRGTEAFF. The full variable domain, with the rest looked up from reference TRBV15 and TRBJ1-1, is DAMVIQNPRYQVTQFGKPVTLSCSQTLNHNVMYWYQQKSSQAPKLLFHYYDKDFNNEADTPDNFQSRRPNTSFCFLDIRSPGLGDTAMYLCATSSGSGLRGTEAFFGQGTRLTVV.

This chain connects TRBV4-1 to TRBJ2-1; 7 bases are a match to TRBD1. The CDR3 runs to 14 residues. With V trimmed by 4 bases and J by 5 bases, 5 bases remained unmatched. The germline V gene encodes CDR1 MGHRA and CDR2 YSYEKL. The CDR3 coding sequence is TGCGCCAGCAGCCCGGACAGGTCCGACAATGAGCAGTTCTTC. This gives the protein CASSPDRSDNEQFF.

This rearrangement joins TRBV4-1 to TRBJ2-2; 10 bases align to TRBD2. Trimming took 1 base from V and 7 from J; bases not matched to a gene: 0. Germline lookup yields CDR1 MGHRA and CDR2 YSYEKL. There are 14 residues in the CDR3. The CDR3: CASSQGTSGGELFF. CDR3 nucleotide sequence: TGCGCCAGCAGCCAAGGGACTAGCGGCGGGGAGCTGTTTTTT.

The chain carries TRBV20-1 and TRBJ2-3; 14 bases line up with TRBD2. The germline gives CDR1 DFQATT, CDR2 SNEGSKA (reference sequence). The CDR3 runs 15 residues. The V segment lost 0 bases and the J segment 8 bases; nucleotides outside the gene matches: 4. The CDR3 is CSARDGTSGGLTQYF. The CDR3 nucleotides read TGCAGTGCTAGAGATGGGACTAGCGGGGGCCTTACGCAGTATTTT.

The rearrangement uses TRBV5-6 and TRBJ2-3; 7 bases match TRBD2. The J segment lost 4 bases and the V segment lost 6 bases, leaving 11 bases of the junction unmatched. Germline V CDR1 and CDR2: SGHDT, YYEEEE. The CDR3 is 15 residues long. In DNA form, the CDR3 reads TGTGCCAGCAACCCCGGGACTACACTTCCAGATACGCAGTATTTT. Translation: CASNPGTTLPDTQYF.

The chain is built from TRBV6-1 and TRBJ2-1; D is undetermined. V was pared by 7 bases and J by 4 bases, with 8 bases between. CDR1 and CDR2 (germline): MNHNS, SASEGT. This CDR3 comprises 12 residues. The CDR3 DNA reads as TGTGCCAGCAAGACGGAATACAATGAGCAGTTCTTC. This translates into CASKTEYNEQFF.

V is TRBV13 and J is TRBJ2-7; a possible D gene is TRBD1 (6 bases). The CDR3 sequence is 15 residues long. CDR1 and CDR2 from the germline V gene are PRHDT and FYEKMQ (reference sequence). The ends were cut back, 1 base at V and 4 bases at J, with 14 bases in the middle. CDR3 protein: CASSLDFRGRYEQYF. DNA of the CDR3: TGTGCCAGCAGCTTAGACTTCAGGGGAAGATACGAGCAGTACTTC.

J is TRBJ1-4 and V is TRBV13; D possibly corresponds to TRBD1 (6 bases). The CDR3 has 13 residues. Per germline, CDR1 PRHDT and CDR2 FYEKMQ (reference sequence). Trimming took off 5 bases at V and 8 bases at J, with 12 bases between the two ends. CDR3 bases: TGTGCCAGCAGCGCGGGACACAGCGAAAAACTGTTTTTT. Translated: CASSAGHSEKLFF.

The chain employs TRBV19 and TRBJ2-1; no definite D call. The V gene lost 1 base and the J gene lost 10 bases, with 11 bases spanning the gap. This CDR3 spans 13 amino acids. Germline V lookup: CDR1 LNHDA, CDR2 SQIVND (reference sequence). The CDR3 is CASSIGERSEQFF. The CDR3 DNA sequence: TGTGCCAGTAGTATAGGCGAGAGAAGCGAGCAGTTCTTC.